Following are 10 T cell receptor beta chains from one sample sequenced in a study of cytomegalovirus exposure and HLA in healthy donors. A multiplex PCR was run with 60 Vbeta primers and 13 Jbeta primers. Only in-frame clones appear in the TCRdb table, and some are missing; sequencing was by immunoSEQ multiplex PCR. The data show around 40,000 clones, 68% seen once. Source material: PBMCs. The receptors come from a man aged 40-50 years in good health and CMV-seronegative.

The rearrangement links TRBV29-1 to TRBJ2-1, with D tentatively TRBD1 (5 bases). CDR3 length: 12 residues. Per germline, CDR1 SQVTM and CDR2 ANQGSEA. The germline V and J ends were trimmed by 4 bases and 5 bases, with 9 bases remaining between them. This CDR3 reads CSVAQGNNEQFF. The CDR3, as DNA: TGCAGCGTTGCGCAGGGAAACAATGAGCAGTTCTTC.

This clone was recorded only once. This rearrangement joins TRBV7-9 to TRBJ1-2; 9 positions match TRBD1. The J segment lost 7 bases and the V segment lost 5 bases, leaving 5 bases of the junction unmatched. The CDR3 loop spans 13 amino acids. Germline V lookup: CDR1 SEHNR, CDR2 FQNEAQ (reference sequence). CDR3 residues: CASSGGTGIGYTF. The CDR3, as DNA: TGTGCCAGCAGCGGCGGGACAGGGATTGGCTACACCTTC.

This clone was detected only a few times. The rearrangement joins TRBV7-6 to TRBJ1-4; no definite D call. The germline V gene encodes CDR1 SGHVS and CDR2 FNYEAQ. The CDR3 length is 15 residues. The V end was cut by 5 bases, the J end by 7 bases, with 17 bases between. The CDR3 DNA follows: TGTGCCAGCAGCCTTAGCCCGCTACGAGGTGAAAAACTGTTTTTT. Its protein product is CASSLSPLRGEKLFF.

The chain joins TRBV19 to TRBJ1-1; 10 positions match TRBD1. J gave up 7 bases and V 6 bases, and 8 bases lay outside the gene matches. The CDR3 totals 14 residues. CDR1 is LNHDA, CDR2 SQIVND, per germline (reference sequence). CDR3 sequence (DNA): TGTGCCAGTAGAAGGACAGGGGGTGAGGGTGAAGCTTTCTTT. Encoded protein: CASRRTGGEGEAFF.

The rearrangement uses TRBV18 and TRBJ1-6; a weak D match, TRBD1 (5 bases). From germline, CDR1 is KGHSH and CDR2 LQKENI. V gave up 6 bases and J gave up 7 bases, with 13 bases separating them. This CDR3 region has 14 residues. CDR3 nucleotide sequence: TGTGCCAGCTCGCGGGGCAGTGGAAATTCACCCCTCCACTTT. It is translated as CASSRGSGNSPLHF.

The V and J genes are TRBV7-9 and TRBJ1-2, with 7 bases that match TRBD1. V lost 5 bases to trimming and J lost 4 bases; unmatched junction nucleotides: 13. Germline loops: CDR1 SEHNR, CDR2 FQNEAQ (reference sequence). The CDR3 length is 16 residues. The CDR3 coding sequence is TGTGCCAGCAGCCCGGGGAGCGCGGGACAGACCTATGGCTACACCTTC. Translating gives CASSPGSAGQTYGYTF.

The gene calls are TRBV30 and TRBJ2-2; no definite D call. The germline V gene encodes CDR1 GTSNPN and CDR2 SVGIG (reference sequence). The V end lost 2 bases, the J end lost 7 bases, and 8 bases lay between the germline ends. CDR3 length equals 12 residues. The CDR3, as DNA: TGTGCCTGGAGTACCAGGATCGGGGAGCTGTTTTTT. Its translation: CAWSTRIGELFF.

This clone was seen only a few times. J is TRBJ2-5 and V is TRBV5-4; TRBD1 is a possible D gene (6 bases). Looked up from germline, CDR1 is SGHNT and CDR2 is YYREEE (reference sequence). Trimming took off 4 bases at V and 5 bases at J, with 15 bases between the two ends. The CDR3 is 14 amino acids. The CDR3 region is CASSPRQGPETQYF. CDR3 nucleotide sequence: TGTGCCAGCAGCCCCCGCCAGGGGCCGGAGACCCAGTACTTC.

This clone has just a few counts. The rearrangement uses TRBV10-3 and TRBJ1-5, with D perhaps matching TRBD1 (5 bases). CDR1 ENHRY and CDR2 SYGVKD come from the germline V gene. This CDR3 spans 14 amino acids. Trimming cost V 2 bases and J 5 bases, with 10 bases left between them. DNA of the CDR3: TGTGCCATCAGTGAGGGGGGGAGTCATCAGCCCCAGCATTTT. Translation: CAISEGGSHQPQHF.

The rearrangement links TRBV9 to TRBJ2-2; D is possibly TRBD2 (6 bases). The germline V gene encodes CDR1 SGDLS and CDR2 YYNGEE. With 4 bases removed from V and 6 bases from J, the gap between germline ends came to 10 bases. CDR3 length: 13 residues. CDR3 nucleotides: TGTGCCAGCAGCCCTCGGGAGTCCGGGGAGCTGTTTTTT. This encodes CASSPRESGELFF.